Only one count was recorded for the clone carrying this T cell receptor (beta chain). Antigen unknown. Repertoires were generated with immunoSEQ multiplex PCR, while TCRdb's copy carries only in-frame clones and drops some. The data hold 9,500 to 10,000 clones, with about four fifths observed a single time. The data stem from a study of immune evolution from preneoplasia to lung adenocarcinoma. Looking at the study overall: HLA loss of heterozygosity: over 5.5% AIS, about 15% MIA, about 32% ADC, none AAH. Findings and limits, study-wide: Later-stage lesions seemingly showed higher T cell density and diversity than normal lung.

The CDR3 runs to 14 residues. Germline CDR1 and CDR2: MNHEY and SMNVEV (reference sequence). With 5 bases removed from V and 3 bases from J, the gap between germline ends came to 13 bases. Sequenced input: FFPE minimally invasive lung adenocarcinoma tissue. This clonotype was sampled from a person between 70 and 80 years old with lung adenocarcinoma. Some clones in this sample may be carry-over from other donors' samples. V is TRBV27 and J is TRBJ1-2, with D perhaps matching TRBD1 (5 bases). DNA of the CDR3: TGTGCCAGCAGTCAATCCGGGACTTACTATGGCTACACCTTC. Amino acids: CASSQSGTYYGYTF.